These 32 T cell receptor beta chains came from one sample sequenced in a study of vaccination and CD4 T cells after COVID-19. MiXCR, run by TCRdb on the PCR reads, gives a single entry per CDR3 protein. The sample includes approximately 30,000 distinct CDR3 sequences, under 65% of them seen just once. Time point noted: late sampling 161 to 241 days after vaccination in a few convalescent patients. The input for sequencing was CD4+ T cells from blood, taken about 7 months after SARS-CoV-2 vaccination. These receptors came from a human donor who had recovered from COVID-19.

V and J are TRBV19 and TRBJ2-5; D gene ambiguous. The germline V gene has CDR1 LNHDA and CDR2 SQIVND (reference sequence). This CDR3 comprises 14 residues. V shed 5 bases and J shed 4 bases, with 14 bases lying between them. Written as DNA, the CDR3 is TGTGCCAGTAGTGTTTGGGCAGGTCGAGAGACCCAGTACTTC. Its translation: CASSVWAGRETQYF.

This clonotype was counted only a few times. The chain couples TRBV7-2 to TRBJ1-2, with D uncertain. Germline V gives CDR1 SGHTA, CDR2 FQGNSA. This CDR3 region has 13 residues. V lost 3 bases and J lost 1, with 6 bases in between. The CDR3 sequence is CASSFGINYGYTF. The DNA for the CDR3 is TGTGCCAGCAGCTTTGGGATTAACTATGGCTACACCTTC.

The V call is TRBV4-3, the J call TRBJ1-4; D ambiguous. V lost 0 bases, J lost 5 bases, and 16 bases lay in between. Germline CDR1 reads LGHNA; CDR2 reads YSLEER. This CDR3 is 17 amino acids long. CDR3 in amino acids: CASSQDFGPAHNEKLFF. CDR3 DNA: TGCGCCAGCAGCCAAGATTTCGGCCCTGCCCACAATGAAAAACTGTTTTTT.

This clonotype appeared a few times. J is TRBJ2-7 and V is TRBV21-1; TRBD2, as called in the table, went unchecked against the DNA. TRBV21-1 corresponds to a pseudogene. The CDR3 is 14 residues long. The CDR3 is CASSKGAGPYEQYF. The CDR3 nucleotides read TGTGCCAGCAGCAAAGGTGCGGGTCCCTACGAGCAGTACTTC.

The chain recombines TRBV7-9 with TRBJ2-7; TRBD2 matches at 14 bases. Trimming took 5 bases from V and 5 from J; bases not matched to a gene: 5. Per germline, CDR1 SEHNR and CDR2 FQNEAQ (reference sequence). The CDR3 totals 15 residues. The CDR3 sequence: CASSPGTSGSDEQYF. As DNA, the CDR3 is TGTGCCAGCAGCCCGGGGACTAGCGGGAGTGACGAGCAGTACTTC.

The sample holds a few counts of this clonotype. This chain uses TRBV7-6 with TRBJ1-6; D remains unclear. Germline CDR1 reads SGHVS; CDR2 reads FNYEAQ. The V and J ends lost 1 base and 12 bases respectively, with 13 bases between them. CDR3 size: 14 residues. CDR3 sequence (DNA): TGTGCCAGCAGCTTAGGTTATACCATGGGACCCCTCCACTTT. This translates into CASSLGYTMGPLHF.

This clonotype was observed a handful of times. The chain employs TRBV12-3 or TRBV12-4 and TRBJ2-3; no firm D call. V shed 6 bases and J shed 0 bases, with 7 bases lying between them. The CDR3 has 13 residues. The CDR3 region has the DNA TGTGCCAGCAGCTCCACTAGCACAGATACGCAGTATTTT. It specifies CASSSTSTDTQYF.

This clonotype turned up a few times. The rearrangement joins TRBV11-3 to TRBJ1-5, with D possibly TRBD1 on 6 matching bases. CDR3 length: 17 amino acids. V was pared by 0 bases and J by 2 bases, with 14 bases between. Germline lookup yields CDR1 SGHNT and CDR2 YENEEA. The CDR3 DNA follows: TGTGCCAGCAGCTTAGAACATAGGTCAGGGGGCAATCAGCCCCAGCATTTT. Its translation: CASSLEHRSGGNQPQHF.

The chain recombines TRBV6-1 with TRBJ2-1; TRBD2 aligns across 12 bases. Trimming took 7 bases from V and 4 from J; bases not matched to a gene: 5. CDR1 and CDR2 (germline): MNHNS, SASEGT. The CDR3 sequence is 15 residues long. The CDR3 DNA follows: TGTGCCAGCAATGTACTAGCGGGAGGTTACAATGAGCAGTTCTTC. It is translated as CASNVLAGGYNEQFF.

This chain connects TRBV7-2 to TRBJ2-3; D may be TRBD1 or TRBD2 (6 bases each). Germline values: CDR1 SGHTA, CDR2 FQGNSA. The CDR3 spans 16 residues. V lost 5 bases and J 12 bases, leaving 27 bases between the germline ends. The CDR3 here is CASSQTRDILPGIQYF. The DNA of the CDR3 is TGTGCCAGCAGCCAAACGCGGGACATTCTTCCCGGGATCCAGTATTTT.

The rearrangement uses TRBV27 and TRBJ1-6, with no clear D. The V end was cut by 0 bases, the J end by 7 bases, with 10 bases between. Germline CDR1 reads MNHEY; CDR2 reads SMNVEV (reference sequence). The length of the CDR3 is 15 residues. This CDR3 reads CASSLSQVLNSPLHF. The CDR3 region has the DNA TGTGCCAGCAGTTTATCGCAGGTTTTAAATTCACCCCTCCACTTT.

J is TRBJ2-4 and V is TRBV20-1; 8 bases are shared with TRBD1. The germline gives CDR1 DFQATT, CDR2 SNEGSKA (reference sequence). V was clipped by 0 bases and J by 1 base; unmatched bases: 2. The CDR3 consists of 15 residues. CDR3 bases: TGCAGTGCTAGAGATCGGGACAGGGCCAAAAACATTCAGTACTTC. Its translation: CSARDRDRAKNIQYF.

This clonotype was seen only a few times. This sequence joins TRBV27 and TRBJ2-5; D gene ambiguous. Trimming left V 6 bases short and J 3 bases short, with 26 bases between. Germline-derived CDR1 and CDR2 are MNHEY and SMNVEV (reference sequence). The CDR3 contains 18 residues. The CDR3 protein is CASSHAPRRLNGEETQYF. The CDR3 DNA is TGTGCCAGCAGCCATGCCCCTCGGCGGCTCAACGGCGAAGAGACCCAGTACTTC.

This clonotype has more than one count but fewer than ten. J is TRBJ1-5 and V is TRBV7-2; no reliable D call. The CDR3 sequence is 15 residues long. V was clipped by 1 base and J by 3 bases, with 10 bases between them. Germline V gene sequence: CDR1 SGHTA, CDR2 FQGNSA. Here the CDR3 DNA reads TGTGCCAGCAGCTTAGGCACAGTCAACAATCAGCCCCAGCATTTT. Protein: CASSLGTVNNQPQHF.

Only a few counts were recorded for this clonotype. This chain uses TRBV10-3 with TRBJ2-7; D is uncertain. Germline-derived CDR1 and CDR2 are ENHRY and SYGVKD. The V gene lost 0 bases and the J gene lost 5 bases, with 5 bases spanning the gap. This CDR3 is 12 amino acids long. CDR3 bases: TGTGCCATCAGTGAGTCGATCCACGAGCAGTACTTC. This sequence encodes CAISESIHEQYF.

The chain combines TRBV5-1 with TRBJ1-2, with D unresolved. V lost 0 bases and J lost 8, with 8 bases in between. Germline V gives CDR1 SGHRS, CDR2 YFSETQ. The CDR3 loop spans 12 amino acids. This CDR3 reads CASSLGAGGYTF. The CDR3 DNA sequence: TGCGCCAGCAGCTTGGGGGCCGGGGGCTACACCTTC.

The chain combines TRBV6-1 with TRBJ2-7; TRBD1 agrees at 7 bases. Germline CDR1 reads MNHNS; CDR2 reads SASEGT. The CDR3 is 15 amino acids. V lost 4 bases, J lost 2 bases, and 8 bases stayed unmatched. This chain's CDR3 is CASSVTGQTTYEQYF. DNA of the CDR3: TGTGCCAGCAGTGTAACGGGACAGACGACCTACGAGCAGTACTTC.

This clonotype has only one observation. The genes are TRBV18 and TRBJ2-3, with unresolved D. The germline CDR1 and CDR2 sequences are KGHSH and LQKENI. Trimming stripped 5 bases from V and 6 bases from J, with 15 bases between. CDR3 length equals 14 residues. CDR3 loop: CASSMAYKGDTQYF. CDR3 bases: TGTGCCAGCTCAATGGCGTACAAAGGGGATACGCAGTATTTT. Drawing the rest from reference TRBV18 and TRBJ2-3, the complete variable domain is NAGVMQNPRHLVRRRGQEARLRCSPMKGHSHVYWYRQLPEEGLKFMVYLQKENIIDESGMPKERFSAEFPKEGPSILRIQQVVRGDSAAYFCASSMAYKGDTQYFGPGTRLTVL.

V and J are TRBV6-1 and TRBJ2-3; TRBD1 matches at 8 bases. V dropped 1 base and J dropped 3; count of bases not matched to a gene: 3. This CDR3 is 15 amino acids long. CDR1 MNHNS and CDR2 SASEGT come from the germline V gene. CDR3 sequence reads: CASSEGQGATDTQYF. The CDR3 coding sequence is TGTGCCAGCAGTGAAGGGCAGGGGGCGACAGATACGCAGTATTTT.

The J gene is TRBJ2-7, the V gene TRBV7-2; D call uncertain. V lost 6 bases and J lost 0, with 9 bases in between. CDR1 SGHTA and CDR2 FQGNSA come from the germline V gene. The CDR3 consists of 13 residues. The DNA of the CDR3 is TGTGCCAGCAGACCCCATAGCTCCTACGAGCAGTACTTC. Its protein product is CASRPHSSYEQYF.

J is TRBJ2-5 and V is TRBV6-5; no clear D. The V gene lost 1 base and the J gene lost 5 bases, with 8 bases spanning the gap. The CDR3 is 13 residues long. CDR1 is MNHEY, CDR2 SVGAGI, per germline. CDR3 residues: CASSYLFRETQYF. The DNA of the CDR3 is TGTGCCAGCAGTTACTTGTTTCGCGAGACCCAGTACTTC.

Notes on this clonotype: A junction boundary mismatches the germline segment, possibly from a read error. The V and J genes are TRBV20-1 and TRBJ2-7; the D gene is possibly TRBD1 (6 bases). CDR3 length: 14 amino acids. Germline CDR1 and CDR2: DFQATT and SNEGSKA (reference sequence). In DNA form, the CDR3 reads TGCAGTGAAGACAGGCTTCTTGGCTCCCACGAGCAGTACTTC. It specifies CSEDRLLGSHEQYF.

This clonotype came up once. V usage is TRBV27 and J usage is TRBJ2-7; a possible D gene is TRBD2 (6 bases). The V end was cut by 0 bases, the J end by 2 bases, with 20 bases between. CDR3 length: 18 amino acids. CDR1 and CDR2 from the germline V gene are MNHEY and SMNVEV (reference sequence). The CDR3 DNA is TGTGCCAGCAGTTTATCTTCGACTCGACTAGGCTGGACCTACGAGCAGTACTTC. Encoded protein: CASSLSSTRLGWTYEQYF.

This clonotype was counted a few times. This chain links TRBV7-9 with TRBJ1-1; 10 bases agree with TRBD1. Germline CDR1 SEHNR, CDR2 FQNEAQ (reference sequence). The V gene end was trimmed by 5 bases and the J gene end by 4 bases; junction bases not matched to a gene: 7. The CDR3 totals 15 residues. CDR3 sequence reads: CASSNGGQGFTEAFF. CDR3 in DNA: TGTGCCAGCAGCAACGGGGGACAGGGGTTCACTGAAGCTTTCTTT.

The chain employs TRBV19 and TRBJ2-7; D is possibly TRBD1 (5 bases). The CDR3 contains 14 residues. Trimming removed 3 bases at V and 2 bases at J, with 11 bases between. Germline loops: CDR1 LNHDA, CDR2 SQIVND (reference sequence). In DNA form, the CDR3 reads TGTGCCAGTAGTATCAGCACAGGACCCTACGAGCAGTACTTC. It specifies CASSISTGPYEQYF.

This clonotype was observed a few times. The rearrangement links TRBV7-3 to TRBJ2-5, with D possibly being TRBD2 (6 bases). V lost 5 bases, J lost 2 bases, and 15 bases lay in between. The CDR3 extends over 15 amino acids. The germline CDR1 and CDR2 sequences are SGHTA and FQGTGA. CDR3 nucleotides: TGTGCCAGCAGCATAAGTGGGGCGGGGCAAGAGACCCAGTACTTC. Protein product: CASSISGAGQETQYF.

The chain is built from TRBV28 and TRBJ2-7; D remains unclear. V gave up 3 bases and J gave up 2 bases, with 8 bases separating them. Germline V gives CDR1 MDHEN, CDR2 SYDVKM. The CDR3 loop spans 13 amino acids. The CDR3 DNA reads TGTGCCAGCAGTTTGATGGGTCCCTACGAGCAGTACTTC. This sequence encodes CASSLMGPYEQYF. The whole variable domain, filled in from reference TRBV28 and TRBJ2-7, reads DVKVTQSSRYLVKRTGEKVFLECVQDMDHENMFWYRQDPGLGLRLIYFSYDVKMKEKGDIPEGYSVSREKKERFSLILESASTNQTSMYLCASSLMGPYEQYFGPGTRLTVT.

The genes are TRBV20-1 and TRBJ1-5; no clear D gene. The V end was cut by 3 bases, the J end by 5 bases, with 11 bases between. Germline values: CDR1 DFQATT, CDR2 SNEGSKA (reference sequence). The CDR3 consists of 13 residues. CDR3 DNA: TGCAGTGCTAGTTTTAGCGGAGATCAGCCCCAGCATTTT. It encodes CSASFSGDQPQHF.

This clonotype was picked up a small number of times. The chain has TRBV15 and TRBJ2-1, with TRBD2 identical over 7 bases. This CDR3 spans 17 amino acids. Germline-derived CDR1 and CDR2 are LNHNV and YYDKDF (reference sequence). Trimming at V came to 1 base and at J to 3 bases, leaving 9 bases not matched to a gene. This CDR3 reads CATSRADLGGGYNEQFF. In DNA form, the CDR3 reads TGTGCCACCAGCAGAGCGGACCTAGGCGGGGGCTACAATGAGCAGTTCTTC. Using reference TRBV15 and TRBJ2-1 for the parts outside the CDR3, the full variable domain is DAMVIQNPRYQVTQFGKPVTLSCSQTLNHNVMYWYQQKSSQAPKLLFHYYDKDFNNEADTPDNFQSRRPNTSFCFLDIRSPGLGDTAMYLCATSRADLGGGYNEQFFGPGTRLTVL.

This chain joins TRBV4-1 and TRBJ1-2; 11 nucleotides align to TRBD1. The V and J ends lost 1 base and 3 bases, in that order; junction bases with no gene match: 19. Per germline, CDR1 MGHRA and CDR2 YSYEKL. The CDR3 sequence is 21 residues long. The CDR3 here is CASSQVTWGRAPGQGDYGYTF. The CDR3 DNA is TGCGCCAGCAGCCAAGTTACGTGGGGTCGCGCGCCGGGACAGGGGGACTATGGCTACACCTTC.

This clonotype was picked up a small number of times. The CDR3 spells CASGLQGVISPLHF. CDR3 in DNA: TGTGCCAGCGGGCTGCAGGGGGTCATTTCACCCCTCCACTTT. The chain has TRBV27 and TRBJ1-6; 7 positions agree with TRBD1. The germline V gene encodes CDR1 MNHEY and CDR2 SMNVEV (reference sequence). V lost 8 bases, J lost 9 bases, and 10 bases stayed unmatched. There are 14 residues in the CDR3.

CDR3 loop: CASSLAAASGRARTDTQYF. In nucleotides, the CDR3 is TGTGCCAGCAGCTTAGCTGCGGCTAGCGGGAGGGCCCGTACAGATACGCAGTATTTT. The chain recombines TRBV7-2 with TRBJ2-3, with 12 positions matching TRBD2. V trimming: 0 bases; J trimming: 3 bases; junction bases outside the gene matches: 10. This CDR3 comprises 19 residues. Germline-derived CDR1 and CDR2 are SGHTA and FQGNSA.